A selection of T cell receptor beta chains follows, all from one sample in a study of identical twins. TCRdb reanalysed the 5' RACE reads using MiXCR and keeps one entry per CDR3 protein. The sample includes roughly 770,000 distinct CDR3 sequences, 15% to 20% of them seen just once. This sample was shared with a second study, whose subject was T cells expressing NK-cell markers.

Sequencing was carried out using PBMCs. Source of these receptors: a woman under 30 in good health. The CDR3 runs from the conserved cysteine through the conserved F or W. The D gene is left open where the match is weak. A row's size may be missing; if present it is once, few, many or a size class.

clone_size: .; cdr3_length: 13; v_call: TRBV7-2; j_call: TRBJ1-2; d_call: .; cdr3_aa: CASSHQGLDGYTF; cdr3_nt: TGTGCCAGCAGTCATCAGGGACTGGACGGCTACACCTTC
clone_size: few; cdr3_length: 14; v_call: TRBV11-2; j_call: TRBJ2-7; d_call: TRBD2; cdr3_aa: CASSVGLGGEEQYF; cdr3_nt: TGTGCCAGCAGCGTTGGACTAGGAGGAGAAGAGCAGTACTTC
clone_size: few; cdr3_length: 13; v_call: TRBV29-1; j_call: TRBJ2-1; d_call: .; cdr3_aa: CSVAAVGMNERFF; cdr3_nt: TGCAGCGTTGCGGCCGTCGGGATGAATGAGCGTTTCTTC
clone_size: many; cdr3_length: 14; v_call: TRBV10-3; j_call: TRBJ2-7; d_call: .; cdr3_aa: CAISELGIIYEQYF; cdr3_nt: TGTGCCATCAGTGAGTTGGGGATTATCTACGAGCAGTACTTC
clone_size: .; cdr3_length: 16; v_call: TRBV4-3; j_call: TRBJ2-1; d_call: .; cdr3_aa: CASSPQSGNSYNEQFF; cdr3_nt: TGCGCCAGCAGCCCGCAATCGGGGAATTCCTACAATGAGCAGTTCTTC
clone_size: .; cdr3_length: 12; v_call: TRBV15; j_call: TRBJ2-2; d_call: .; cdr3_aa: CATSRRDGELFF; cdr3_nt: TGTGCCACCAGCAGGAGAGACGGGGAGCTGTTTTTT
clone_size: .; cdr3_length: 16; v_call: TRBV20-1; j_call: TRBJ2-3; d_call: TRBD2; cdr3_aa: CSAPRTSGGATDTQYF; cdr3_nt: TGCAGTGCTCCTCGGACTAGCGGGGGGGCGACAGATACGCAGTATTTT
clone_size: .; cdr3_length: 14; v_call: TRBV6-5; j_call: TRBJ2-3; d_call: .; cdr3_aa: CASSYSLSVDTQYF; cdr3_nt: TGTGCCAGCAGTTATTCTCTTAGCGTAGATACGCAGTATTTT
clone_size: .; cdr3_length: 12; v_call: TRBV20-1; j_call: TRBJ2-7; d_call: .; cdr3_aa: CSASLEVYEQYF; cdr3_nt: TGCAGTGCTAGTCTGGAGGTCTACGAGCAGTACTTC
clone_size: few; cdr3_length: 13; v_call: TRBV24-1; j_call: TRBJ2-1; d_call: .; cdr3_aa: CATSDLWGNEQFF; cdr3_nt: TGTGCCACCAGTGATTTGTGGGGGAATGAGCAGTTCTTC
clone_size: .; cdr3_length: 14; v_call: TRBV27; j_call: TRBJ2-1; d_call: TRBD2; cdr3_aa: CASSSLAAFNEQFF; cdr3_nt: TGTGCCAGCAGTAGTCTAGCGGCCTTCAATGAGCAGTTCTTC
clone_size: few; cdr3_length: 16; v_call: TRBV12-3/TRBV12-4; j_call: TRBJ1-6; d_call: .; cdr3_aa: CASSPEGYTYNSPLHF; cdr3_nt: TGTGCCAGCAGCCCCGAAGGGTACACCTATAATTCACCCCTCCACTTT
clone_size: few; cdr3_length: 15; v_call: TRBV10-1; j_call: TRBJ2-3; d_call: .; cdr3_aa: CASSDQGRGPDTQYF; cdr3_nt: TGCGCCAGCAGTGACCAAGGGCGGGGTCCAGATACGCAGTATTTT
clone_size: .; cdr3_length: 14; v_call: TRBV9; j_call: TRBJ1-2; d_call: .; cdr3_aa: CASSVGGDAYGYTF; cdr3_nt: TGTGCCAGCAGCGTTGGAGGCGATGCCTATGGCTACACCTTC
clone_size: .; cdr3_length: 12; v_call: TRBV5-6; j_call: TRBJ2-7; d_call: .; cdr3_aa: CASSFLQKEQYF; cdr3_nt: TGTGCCAGCAGCTTTTTGCAGAAAGAGCAGTACTTC
clone_size: .; cdr3_length: 12; v_call: TRBV7-2; j_call: TRBJ2-4; d_call: TRBD2; cdr3_aa: CASSLLTSGQYF; cdr3_nt: TGTGCCAGCAGCTTACTCACTAGCGGGCAGTACTTC
clone_size: .; cdr3_length: 11; v_call: TRBV9; j_call: TRBJ2-5; d_call: .; cdr3_aa: CASSVVKTQYF; cdr3_nt: TGTGCCAGCAGCGTAGTAAAGACCCAGTACTTC
clone_size: .; cdr3_length: 16; v_call: TRBV7-9; j_call: TRBJ2-7; d_call: TRBD2; cdr3_aa: CASSSVEAGGTYEQYF; cdr3_nt: TGTGCCAGCAGCTCAGTCGAAGCGGGAGGCACCTACGAGCAGTACTTC
clone_size: few; cdr3_length: 14; v_call: TRBV21-1; j_call: TRBJ2-7; d_call: .; cdr3_aa: CASSKADTIYEQYF; cdr3_nt: TGTGCCAGCAGCAAAGCGGACACGATCTACGAGCAGTACTTC
clone_size: few; cdr3_length: 15; v_call: TRBV18; j_call: TRBJ2-7; d_call: .; cdr3_aa: CASSPGQYFSYEQYF; cdr3_nt: TGTGCCAGCTCACCTGGACAGTATTTCTCCTACGAGCAGTACTTC
clone_size: .; cdr3_length: 13; v_call: TRBV20-1; j_call: TRBJ1-4; d_call: .; cdr3_aa: CSATRGANEKLFF; cdr3_nt: TGCAGTGCTACTAGGGGTGCTAATGAAAAACTGTTTTTT
clone_size: .; cdr3_length: 16; v_call: TRBV6-5; j_call: TRBJ2-1; d_call: .; cdr3_aa: CASSFPSASSYNEQFF; cdr3_nt: TGTGCCAGCAGTTTCCCTAGCGCGAGCTCCTACAATGAGCAGTTCTTC
clone_size: few; cdr3_length: 16; v_call: TRBV12-3/TRBV12-4; j_call: TRBJ2-7; d_call: TRBD2; cdr3_aa: CASSLGGFGNSYEQYF; cdr3_nt: TGTGCCAGCAGCTTGGGAGGGTTCGGTAACTCCTACGAGCAGTACTTC
clone_size: .; cdr3_length: 17; v_call: TRBV6-2/TRBV6-3; j_call: TRBJ2-1; d_call: TRBD2; cdr3_aa: CASSYPRLAGVSHEQFF; cdr3_nt: TGTGCCAGCAGCTACCCCCGACTAGCGGGAGTTAGCCATGAGCAGTTCTTC
clone_size: .; cdr3_length: 22; v_call: TRBV5-1; j_call: TRBJ2-1; d_call: .; cdr3_aa: CASSSPGLSSNGVSPIYNEQFF; cdr3_nt: TGCGCCAGCAGCTCCCCCGGGTTGTCCTCAAACGGGGTCAGCCCTATTTACAATGAGCAGTTCTTC
clone_size: .; cdr3_length: 17; v_call: TRBV6-5; j_call: TRBJ1-3; d_call: .; cdr3_aa: CASSYSNYGTSGNTIYF; cdr3_nt: TGTGCCAGCAGTTACTCGAATTATGGGACGTCAGGAAACACCATATATTTT
clone_size: .; cdr3_length: 12; v_call: TRBV29-1; j_call: TRBJ2-5; d_call: .; cdr3_aa: CSPARLDGTQYF; cdr3_nt: TGCAGCCCCGCTAGACTTGACGGGACCCAGTACTTC
clone_size: .; cdr3_length: 16; v_call: TRBV7-6; j_call: TRBJ2-3; d_call: .; cdr3_aa: CASSLWSSSSTDTQYF; cdr3_nt: TGTGCCAGCAGCTTATGGAGCTCTTCGAGCACAGATACGCAGTATTTT
clone_size: many; cdr3_length: 14; v_call: TRBV18; j_call: TRBJ2-1; d_call: .; cdr3_aa: CASSPRREDNEQFF; cdr3_nt: TGTGCCAGCTCACCACGTCGTGAGGACAATGAGCAGTTCTTC
clone_size: few; cdr3_length: 13; v_call: TRBV15; j_call: TRBJ1-1; d_call: .; cdr3_aa: CATSRQGYTEAFF; cdr3_nt: TGTGCCACCAGCAGGCAGGGTTACACTGAAGCTTTCTTT
clone_size: few; cdr3_length: 18; v_call: TRBV3-1; j_call: TRBJ2-3; d_call: TRBD2; cdr3_aa: CASSQDVQRDRAEDTQYF; cdr3_nt: TGTGCCAGCAGCCAAGATGTACAGCGGGATCGAGCAGAGGATACGCAGTATTTT
clone_size: .; cdr3_length: 12; v_call: TRBV6-6; j_call: TRBJ2-7; d_call: .; cdr3_aa: CASSTPLYEQYF; cdr3_nt: TGTGCCAGCAGCACTCCACTCTACGAGCAGTACTTC
clone_size: .; cdr3_length: 15; v_call: TRBV12-3/TRBV12-4; j_call: TRBJ1-2; d_call: TRBD1; cdr3_aa: CASSWTGRVDYGYTF; cdr3_nt: TGTGCCAGCAGCTGGACAGGGAGGGTTGACTATGGCTACACCTTC
clone_size: few; cdr3_length: 14; v_call: TRBV18; j_call: TRBJ1-3; d_call: .; cdr3_aa: CASSPWDAGNTIYF; cdr3_nt: TGTGCCAGCTCACCATGGGACGCCGGAAACACCATATATTTT
clone_size: .; cdr3_length: 13; v_call: TRBV20-1; j_call: TRBJ2-7; d_call: .; cdr3_aa: CSASTLAGYEQYF; cdr3_nt: TGCAGTGCTAGTACCCTAGCTGGCTACGAGCAGTACTTC
clone_size: many; cdr3_length: 17; v_call: TRBV19; j_call: TRBJ2-5; d_call: TRBD2; cdr3_aa: CASSLAGGSPYQETQYF; cdr3_nt: TGTGCCAGTAGCCTAGCGGGAGGCTCACCGTACCAAGAGACCCAGTACTTC
clone_size: many; cdr3_length: 12; v_call: TRBV12-3/TRBV12-4; j_call: TRBJ1-2; d_call: TRBD1; cdr3_aa: CASSNQQGNYTF; cdr3_nt: TGTGCCAGCAGCAACCAACAGGGGAACTACACCTTC
clone_size: .; cdr3_length: 16; v_call: TRBV18; j_call: TRBJ1-5; d_call: .; cdr3_aa: CASSPGQPNSNQPQHF; cdr3_nt: TGTGCCAGCTCACCAGGGCAACCGAATAGCAATCAGCCCCAGCATTTT
clone_size: few; cdr3_length: 13; v_call: TRBV20-1; j_call: TRBJ2-5; d_call: .; cdr3_aa: CSARPSGRETQYF; cdr3_nt: TGCAGTGCTAGACCCTCTGGACGAGAGACCCAGTACTTC
clone_size: .; cdr3_length: 13; v_call: TRBV10-3; j_call: TRBJ2-5; d_call: TRBD1; cdr3_aa: CAIAGTGEETQYF; cdr3_nt: TGTGCCATCGCGGGGACAGGGGAGGAGACCCAGTACTTC
clone_size: few; cdr3_length: 16; v_call: TRBV15; j_call: TRBJ1-4; d_call: .; cdr3_aa: CATSRVTGITNEKLFF; cdr3_nt: TGTGCCACCAGCCGAGTCACAGGGATTACTAATGAAAAACTGTTTTTT